The present T cell receptor (beta chain) was sequenced within a study of T cells in Graves' hyperthyroidism and ophthalmopathy. Study-wide findings and caveats: Among clonotypes expanded in thyroid above 0.001, most were also found in blood.

Reasons for excluding patients were uncontrolled infection, other autoimmune disease, pregnancy or lactation. This clonotype was seen many times. Its antigen is as yet unknown. The CDR3 has 19 residues. Germline V gives CDR1 SGHRS, CDR2 YFSETQ. The V and J ends lost 2 bases and 2 bases respectively, with 20 bases between them. Researchers took RNA transcripts and amplified the TCR beta CDR3 regions from them. The HTBI primer set served for first-round RT-PCR of the TCR CDR3. TCRdb re-called the multiplex PCR reads through MiXCR, storing one row per CDR3 protein. The data contain 300,000 to 450,000 distinct CDR3 sequences, around 14% of them singletons.

This TCR was sampled from a woman younger than 35 with Graves' hyperthyroidism that later progressed to Graves' ophthalmopathy. The chain is built from TRBV5-1 and TRBJ2-6; weak D call: TRBD1 (5 bases). Sequenced sample: blood. CDR3 region: CASSLIPSGQPTGANVLTF. The CDR3 bases are TGCGCCAGCAGCTTAATCCCTTCAGGGCAACCGACTGGGGCCAACGTCCTGACTTTC.